The rows below give T cell receptor beta chains drawn from one sample of a study of beta chain features in type 1 diabetes. Using immunoSEQ multiplex PCR, the repertoire was profiled, and TCRdb retains in-frame clones only, with some absent. This sample has 400,000 to 450,000 clones, with around 14% found just once. Sequences were obtained from naive CD4+ T cells from blood. The receptors come from a man aged 30 to 39 in good health. The CDR3 runs from the conserved cysteine through the conserved F or W. Fields, in order: D gene, clone size, V gene, J gene, CDR3 DNA, CDR3 protein. D genes are given only for firm matches. A clone size is listed for some rows: how often the clone was seen (once, few, many), or a class if it is expanded.

d_gene: -
abundance: -
v_gene: TRBV7-2
j_gene: TRBJ2-5
CDR3nt: TGTGCCAGCAGCTTATCCGGGACCCAGTACTTC
CDR3aa: CASSLSGTQYF

d_gene: -
abundance: once
v_gene: TRBV11-2
j_gene: TRBJ1-1
CDR3nt: TGTGCCAGCAGCTTACGGCAGGGGAACACTGAAGCTTTCTTT
CDR3aa: CASSLRQGNTEAFF

d_gene: TRBD1
abundance: -
v_gene: TRBV18
j_gene: TRBJ1-2
CDR3nt: TGTGCCAGCTCACCACCGTCAGGGGGCTCATATGGCTACACCTTC
CDR3aa: CASSPPSGGSYGYTF

d_gene: -
abundance: few
v_gene: TRBV4-1
j_gene: TRBJ2-5
CDR3nt: TGCGCCAGCAGCCAGGCCGGGACGCCCCCAGAGACCCAGTACTTC
CDR3aa: CASSQAGTPPETQYF

d_gene: -
abundance: -
v_gene: TRBV9
j_gene: TRBJ2-6
CDR3nt: TGTGCCAGCAGCGTACCACCCGGGGTGCGCTCTGGGGCCAACGTCCTGACTTTC
CDR3aa: CASSVPPGVRSGANVLTF

d_gene: -
abundance: many
v_gene: TRBV21-1
j_gene: TRBJ2-7
CDR3nt: TGTGCCAGCCCTAGAAGCGGGGGTTCCTACGAGCAGTACTTC
CDR3aa: CASPRSGGSYEQYF

d_gene: -
abundance: -
v_gene: TRBV9
j_gene: TRBJ2-5
CDR3nt: TGTGCCAGCAGCGTAAGCCAGGGGGGAGAGACCCAGTACTTC
CDR3aa: CASSVSQGGETQYF

d_gene: TRBD2
abundance: -
v_gene: TRBV10-3
j_gene: TRBJ2-1
CDR3nt: TGTGCCATCAGTGAGTTCGGTAGCGGGAGTGACAGTGAGCAGTTCTTC
CDR3aa: CAISEFGSGSDSEQFF

d_gene: -
abundance: -
v_gene: TRBV30
j_gene: TRBJ2-3
CDR3nt: TGTGCCTGGAGTTATACCTTCGGGGGCGCTACGACAGATACGCAGTATTTT
CDR3aa: CAWSYTFGGATTDTQYF

d_gene: TRBD2
abundance: -
v_gene: TRBV4-1
j_gene: TRBJ2-4
CDR3nt: TGCGCCAGCAGCCCCCGCCTAGCGGGAGACAAAAACATTCAGTACTTC
CDR3aa: CASSPRLAGDKNIQYF

d_gene: TRBD1
abundance: -
v_gene: TRBV28
j_gene: TRBJ1-2
CDR3nt: TGTGCCAGCAGTTTCCGATTCGGACAGGGGTATGGCTACACCTTC
CDR3aa: CASSFRFGQGYGYTF

d_gene: TRBD2
abundance: -
v_gene: TRBV7-2
j_gene: TRBJ2-1
CDR3nt: TGTGCCAGCAGTACGGGAGGCGGGTTCGAGTTCTTC
CDR3aa: CASSTGGGFEFF

d_gene: TRBD2
abundance: -
v_gene: TRBV4-3
j_gene: TRBJ2-3
CDR3nt: TGCGCCAGCAGCCCAATAGCTGGTGGACTAGCGGGAGCGGATACGCAGTATTTT
CDR3aa: CASSPIAGGLAGADTQYF

d_gene: -
abundance: few
v_gene: TRBV2
j_gene: TRBJ2-5
CDR3nt: TGTGCCAGCGAACAAAGGGCCCTCGGAGGAGAGACCCAGTACTTC
CDR3aa: CASEQRALGGETQYF

d_gene: -
abundance: -
v_gene: TRBV4-1
j_gene: TRBJ1-2
CDR3nt: TGCGCCAGCAGCCGACCACAGGCCGATAACTATGGCTACACCTTC
CDR3aa: CASSRPQADNYGYTF

d_gene: TRBD2
abundance: few
v_gene: TRBV7-7
j_gene: TRBJ2-2
CDR3nt: TGTGCTAGCAGCTCCACGGGAGGGAACACCGGGGAGCTGTTTTTT
CDR3aa: CASSSTGGNTGELFF

d_gene: TRBD2
abundance: -
v_gene: TRBV9
j_gene: TRBJ2-1
CDR3nt: TGTGCCAGCAGCGTTATGCCCGCGGGAGGAGTAACCTACAATGAGCAGTTCTTC
CDR3aa: CASSVMPAGGVTYNEQFF

d_gene: TRBD2
abundance: few
v_gene: TRBV19
j_gene: TRBJ2-2
CDR3nt: TGTGCCAGTAGTCGGACTAGCGCCGTCGGGGAGCTGTTTTTT
CDR3aa: CASSRTSAVGELFF

d_gene: TRBD1
abundance: -
v_gene: TRBV6-1
j_gene: TRBJ2-5
CDR3nt: TGTGCCAGCAGTGCGCAGGGGGCTAAGGTGGTAGAGACCCAGTACTTC
CDR3aa: CASSAQGAKVVETQYF

d_gene: TRBD1
abundance: few
v_gene: TRBV29-1
j_gene: TRBJ2-4
CDR3nt: TGCAGCGGCCAGACAGGGATAAAAAACATTCAGTACTTC
CDR3aa: CSGQTGIKNIQYF

d_gene: TRBD1
abundance: -
v_gene: TRBV7-6
j_gene: TRBJ2-2
CDR3nt: TGTGCCAGCAGCTTTTGGACAGGAGAAACCGGGGAGCTGTTTTTT
CDR3aa: CASSFWTGETGELFF

d_gene: -
abundance: -
v_gene: TRBV7-9
j_gene: TRBJ2-3
CDR3nt: TGTGCCAGCAGCTTACTGGAGTGGCAGACCACAGATACGCAGTATTTT
CDR3aa: CASSLLEWQTTDTQYF

d_gene: -
abundance: -
v_gene: TRBV19
j_gene: TRBJ2-3
CDR3nt: TGTGCCAGTAGTATAGCGACCAGCACAGATACGCAGTATTTT
CDR3aa: CASSIATSTDTQYF

d_gene: TRBD1
abundance: -
v_gene: TRBV7-3
j_gene: TRBJ2-2
CDR3nt: TGTGCCAGCAGCTCACCGGGACAGGGAAGCGGGGAGCTGTTTTTT
CDR3aa: CASSSPGQGSGELFF

d_gene: -
abundance: -
v_gene: TRBV29-1
j_gene: TRBJ2-7
CDR3nt: TGCAGCGTTGCCACAGGAGTTGACTACGAGCAGTACTTC
CDR3aa: CSVATGVDYEQYF

d_gene: TRBD2
abundance: few
v_gene: TRBV4-2
j_gene: TRBJ2-5
CDR3nt: TGTGCCAGCAGCCAAGCCGGGGGGTTGGAGACCCAGTACTTC
CDR3aa: CASSQAGGLETQYF

d_gene: TRBD1
abundance: -
v_gene: TRBV7-8
j_gene: TRBJ2-5
CDR3nt: TGTGCCAGCAGCCTTAACAGGGGGAGGGAGACCCAGTACTTC
CDR3aa: CASSLNRGRETQYF

d_gene: TRBD1
abundance: -
v_gene: TRBV23-1
j_gene: TRBJ2-6
CDR3nt: TGCGCCAGCAGTCAATCGACAGGGGGCGCTGGGGCCAACGTCCTGACTTTC
CDR3aa: CASSQSTGGAGANVLTF

d_gene: -
abundance: few
v_gene: TRBV9
j_gene: TRBJ2-2
CDR3nt: TGTGCCAGCAGCGTGGACCATGCCGGGGAGCTGTTTTTT
CDR3aa: CASSVDHAGELFF

d_gene: -
abundance: -
v_gene: TRBV29-1
j_gene: TRBJ1-4
CDR3nt: TGCAGCGTTCGTGGGGAGGGTAATGAAAAACTGTTTTTT
CDR3aa: CSVRGEGNEKLFF

d_gene: -
abundance: few
v_gene: TRBV11-3
j_gene: TRBJ2-1
CDR3nt: TGTGCCAGCAGTCCCCCTCACGGGGCTTCAAGGGAGCAGTTCTTC
CDR3aa: CASSPPHGASREQFF

d_gene: -
abundance: -
v_gene: TRBV6-6
j_gene: TRBJ1-1
CDR3nt: TGTGCCAGCAGTTACTTTCTTGGCGAAGCTTTCTTT
CDR3aa: CASSYFLGEAFF

d_gene: -
abundance: -
v_gene: TRBV29-1
j_gene: TRBJ2-7
CDR3nt: TGCAGCGGACGAGGGGCCTACGAGCAGTACTTC
CDR3aa: CSGRGAYEQYF

d_gene: -
abundance: -
v_gene: TRBV10-3
j_gene: TRBJ2-6
CDR3nt: TGTGCCATCAGTGAGTCGAAGTCATCTGGGGCCAACGTCCTGACTTTC
CDR3aa: CAISESKSSGANVLTF

d_gene: TRBD2
abundance: few
v_gene: TRBV5-6
j_gene: TRBJ2-3
CDR3nt: TGTGCCAGCAGCCGTCCCGGGACTACTCAGGGAGCGCAGTATTTT
CDR3aa: CASSRPGTTQGAQYF

d_gene: TRBD1
abundance: few
v_gene: TRBV18
j_gene: TRBJ1-1
CDR3nt: TGTGCCAGCTCACAAATACAGGGGGAGACCACTGAAGCTTTCTTT
CDR3aa: CASSQIQGETTEAFF

d_gene: -
abundance: few
v_gene: TRBV30
j_gene: TRBJ1-5
CDR3nt: TGTGCCTGGAGTGTAGGGGGGGTGGACAATCAGCCCCAGCATTTT
CDR3aa: CAWSVGGVDNQPQHF

d_gene: TRBD1
abundance: many
v_gene: TRBV7-2
j_gene: TRBJ2-6
CDR3nt: TGTGCCAGCAGCCAGAGAGGGACAGGCCTCTCTGGGGCCAACGTCCTGACTTTC
CDR3aa: CASSQRGTGLSGANVLTF

d_gene: -
abundance: -
v_gene: TRBV5-4
j_gene: TRBJ2-5
CDR3nt: TGTGCCAGCAGCTTGGTCGGGGTCCAAGAGACCCAGTACTTC
CDR3aa: CASSLVGVQETQYF

d_gene: TRBD2
abundance: -
v_gene: TRBV7-3
j_gene: TRBJ2-2
CDR3nt: TGTGCCAGCAGCCCATTACTAGCGGGAGGGCGTTCCGGGGAGCTGTTTTTT
CDR3aa: CASSPLLAGGRSGELFF

d_gene: TRBD2
abundance: -
v_gene: TRBV2
j_gene: TRBJ2-5
CDR3nt: TGTGCCAGCAGTGCTTCGACTAGCTTCGGCGAGACCCAGTACTTC
CDR3aa: CASSASTSFGETQYF

d_gene: TRBD1
abundance: -
v_gene: TRBV15
j_gene: TRBJ2-3
CDR3nt: TGTGCCACCAGCGCCTACACAGGGGCCAGGGCAGATACGCAGTATTTT
CDR3aa: CATSAYTGARADTQYF